These 2 T cell receptor beta chains were sequenced from one sample in a study of T cell repertoires in cytomegalovirus infection. Antigens for these TCRs are unknown. TCRdb ran MiXCR on the reads and lists one entry per CDR3 protein. The sample records approximately 1,000,000 distinct CDR3 sequences, under 40% being singletons. The starting material was cultured CD8+ T cells from PBMCs, obtained from culture after CMV antigen stimulation. These receptors came from a human donor in good health (CMV status not recorded). Some clones in this sample may be carry-over from other donors' samples.

This clonotype came up many times. The chain employs TRBV7-2 and TRBJ2-1, with D possibly being TRBD2 (6 bases). The CDR3 spans 16 residues. Germline-derived CDR1 and CDR2 are SGHTA and FQGNSA. V was trimmed by 4 bases and J by 5 bases, leaving 18 bases between them. CDR3 nucleotides: TGTGCCAGCAGCTCGTTAGCGGTTACGACTGACAATGAGCAGTTCTTC. This translates into CASSSLAVTTDNEQFF. The full variable domain, rest sourced from reference TRBV7-2 and TRBJ2-1, is GAGVSQSPSNKVTEKGKDVELRCDPISGHTALYWYRQSLGQGLEFLIYFQGNSAPDKSGLPSDRFSAERTGGSVSTLTIQRTQQEDSAVYLCASSSLAVTTDNEQFFGPGTRLTVL.

The genes are TRBV15 and TRBJ2-7; D uncertain. V gave up 1 base and J gave up 1 base, with 14 bases separating them. In germline, CDR1 is LNHNV, CDR2 YYDKDF (reference sequence). The CDR3 is made up of 16 amino acids. The CDR3 here is CATSRGIATMSYEQYF. The CDR3 coding sequence is TGTGCCACCAGCAGAGGAATAGCAACCATGTCCTACGAGCAGTACTTC.